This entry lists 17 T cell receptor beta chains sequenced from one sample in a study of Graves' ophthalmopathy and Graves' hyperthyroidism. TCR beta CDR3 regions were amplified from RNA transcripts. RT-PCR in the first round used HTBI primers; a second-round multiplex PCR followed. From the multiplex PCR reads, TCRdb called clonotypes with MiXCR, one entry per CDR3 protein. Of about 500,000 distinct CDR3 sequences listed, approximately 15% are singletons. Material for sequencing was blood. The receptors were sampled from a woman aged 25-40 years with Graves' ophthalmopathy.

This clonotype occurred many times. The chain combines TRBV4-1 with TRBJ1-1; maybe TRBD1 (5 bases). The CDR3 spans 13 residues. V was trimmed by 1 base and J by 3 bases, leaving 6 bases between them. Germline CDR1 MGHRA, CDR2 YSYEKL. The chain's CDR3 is CASSQAGYTEAFF. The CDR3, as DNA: TGCGCCAGCAGCCAAGCAGGGTACACTGAAGCTTTCTTT.

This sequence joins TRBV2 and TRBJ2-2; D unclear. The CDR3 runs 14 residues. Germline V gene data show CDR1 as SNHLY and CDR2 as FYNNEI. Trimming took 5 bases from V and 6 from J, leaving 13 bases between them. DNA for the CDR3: TGTGCCAGCAGTATAGGCATGGCCTCCGGGGAGCTGTTTTTT. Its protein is CASSIGMASGELFF.

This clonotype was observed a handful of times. The CDR3 coding sequence is TGTGTCGCAGGCCGGAAAAACTATGGCTACACCTTC. Protein sequence: CVAGRKNYGYTF. The chain recombines TRBV30 with TRBJ1-2, with D unclear. Per germline, CDR1 GTSNPN and CDR2 SVGIG (reference sequence). The CDR3 covers 12 residues.

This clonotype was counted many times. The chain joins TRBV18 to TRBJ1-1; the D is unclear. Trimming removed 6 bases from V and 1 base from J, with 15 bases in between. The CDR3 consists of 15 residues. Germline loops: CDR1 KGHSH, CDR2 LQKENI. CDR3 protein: CASSALGGSNTEAFF. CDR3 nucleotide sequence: TGTGCCAGCTCGGCCCTGGGAGGCTCGAACACTGAAGCTTTCTTT.

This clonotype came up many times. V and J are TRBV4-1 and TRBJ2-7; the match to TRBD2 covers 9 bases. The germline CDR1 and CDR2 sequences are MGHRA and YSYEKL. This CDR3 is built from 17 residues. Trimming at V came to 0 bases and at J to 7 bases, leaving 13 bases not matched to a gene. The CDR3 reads CASSQERLAGIVGEQYF. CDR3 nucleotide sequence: TGCGCCAGCAGCCAAGAGAGGCTAGCGGGGATTGTAGGAGAGCAGTACTTC.

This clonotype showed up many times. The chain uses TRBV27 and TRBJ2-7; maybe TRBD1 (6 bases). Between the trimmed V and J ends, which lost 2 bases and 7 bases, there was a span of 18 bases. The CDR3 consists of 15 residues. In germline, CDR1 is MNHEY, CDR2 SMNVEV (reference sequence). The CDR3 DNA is TGTGCCAGCAGTTTAAAGATGCAGGGGCCTTTGGAGCAGTACTTC. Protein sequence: CASSLKMQGPLEQYF.

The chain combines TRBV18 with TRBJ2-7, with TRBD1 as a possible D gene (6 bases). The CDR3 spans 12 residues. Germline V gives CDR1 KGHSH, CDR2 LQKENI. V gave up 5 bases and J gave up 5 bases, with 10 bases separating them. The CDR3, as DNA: TGTGCCAGCTCATTCGACAGGAACGAGCAGTACTTC. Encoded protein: CASSFDRNEQYF.

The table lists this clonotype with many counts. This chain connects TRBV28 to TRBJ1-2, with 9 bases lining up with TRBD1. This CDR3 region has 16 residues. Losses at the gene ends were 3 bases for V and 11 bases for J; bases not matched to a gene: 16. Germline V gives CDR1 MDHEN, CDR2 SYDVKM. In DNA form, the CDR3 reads TGTGCCAGCAGTTTTTGGGGTGGACAGGGGAGAAGTAGATACACCTTC. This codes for CASSFWGGQGRSRYTF.

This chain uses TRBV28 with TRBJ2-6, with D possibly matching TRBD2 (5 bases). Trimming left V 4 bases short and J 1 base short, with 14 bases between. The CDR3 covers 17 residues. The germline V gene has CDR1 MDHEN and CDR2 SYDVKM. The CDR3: CASSSGGGLSGANVLTF. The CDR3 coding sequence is TGTGCCAGCAGTTCCGGTGGAGGTCTTTCTGGGGCCAACGTCCTGACTTTC.

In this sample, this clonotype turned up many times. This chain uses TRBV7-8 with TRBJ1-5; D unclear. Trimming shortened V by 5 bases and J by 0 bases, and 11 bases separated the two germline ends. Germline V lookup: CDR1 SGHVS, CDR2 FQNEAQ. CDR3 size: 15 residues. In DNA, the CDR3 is TGTGCCAGCAGCCTGAATTTGGATAGCAATCAGCCCCAGCATTTT. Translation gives CASSLNLDSNQPQHF.

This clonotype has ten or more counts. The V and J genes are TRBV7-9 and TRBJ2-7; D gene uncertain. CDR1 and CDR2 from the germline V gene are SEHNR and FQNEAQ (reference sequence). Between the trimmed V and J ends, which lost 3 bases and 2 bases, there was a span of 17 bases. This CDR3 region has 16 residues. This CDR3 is CASSFPTQPSAYEQYF. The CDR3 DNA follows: TGTGCCAGCAGCTTCCCTACCCAGCCCTCGGCCTACGAGCAGTACTTC.

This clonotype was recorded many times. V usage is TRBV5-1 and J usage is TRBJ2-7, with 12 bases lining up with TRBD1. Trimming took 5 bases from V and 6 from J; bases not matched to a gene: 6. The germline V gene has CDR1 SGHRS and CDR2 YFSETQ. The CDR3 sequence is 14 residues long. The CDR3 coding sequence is TGCGCCAGCAGGCCTGGGACAGGGGGCGGCGAGCAGTACTTC. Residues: CASRPGTGGGEQYF.

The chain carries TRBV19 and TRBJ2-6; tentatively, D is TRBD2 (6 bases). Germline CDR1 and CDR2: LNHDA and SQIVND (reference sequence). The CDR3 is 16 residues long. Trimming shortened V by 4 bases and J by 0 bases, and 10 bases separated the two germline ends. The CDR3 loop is CASSSGASSGANVLTF. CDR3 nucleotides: TGTGCCAGTAGTAGCGGGGCGAGCTCTGGGGCCAACGTCCTGACTTTC.

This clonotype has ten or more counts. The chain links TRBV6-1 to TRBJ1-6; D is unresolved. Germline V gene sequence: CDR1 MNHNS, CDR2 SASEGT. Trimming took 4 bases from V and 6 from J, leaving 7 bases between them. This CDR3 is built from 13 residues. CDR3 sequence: CASSAQSNSPLHF. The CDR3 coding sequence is TGTGCCAGCAGTGCACAGAGTAATTCACCCCTCCACTTT.

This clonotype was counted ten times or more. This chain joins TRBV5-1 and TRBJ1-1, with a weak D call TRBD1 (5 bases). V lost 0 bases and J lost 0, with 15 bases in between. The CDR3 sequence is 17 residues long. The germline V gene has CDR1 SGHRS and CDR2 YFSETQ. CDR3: CASSLGLGQGMNTEAFF. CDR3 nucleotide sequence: TGCGCCAGCAGCTTGGGTCTGGGCCAGGGCATGAACACTGAAGCTTTCTTT.

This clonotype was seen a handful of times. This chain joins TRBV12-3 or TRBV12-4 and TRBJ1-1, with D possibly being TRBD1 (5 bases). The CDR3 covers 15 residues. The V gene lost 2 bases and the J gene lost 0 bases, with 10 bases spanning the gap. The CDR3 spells CASSLRGQLNTEAFF. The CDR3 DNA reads TGTGCCAGCAGTTTAAGGGGCCAGTTGAACACTGAAGCTTTCTTT.

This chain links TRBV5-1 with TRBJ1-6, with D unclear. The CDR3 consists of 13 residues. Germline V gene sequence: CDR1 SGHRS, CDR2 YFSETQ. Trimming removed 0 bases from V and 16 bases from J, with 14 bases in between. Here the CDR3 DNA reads TGCGCCAGCAGCTTGGTATCCGGGGAACGGCTCCACTTT. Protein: CASSLVSGERLHF.